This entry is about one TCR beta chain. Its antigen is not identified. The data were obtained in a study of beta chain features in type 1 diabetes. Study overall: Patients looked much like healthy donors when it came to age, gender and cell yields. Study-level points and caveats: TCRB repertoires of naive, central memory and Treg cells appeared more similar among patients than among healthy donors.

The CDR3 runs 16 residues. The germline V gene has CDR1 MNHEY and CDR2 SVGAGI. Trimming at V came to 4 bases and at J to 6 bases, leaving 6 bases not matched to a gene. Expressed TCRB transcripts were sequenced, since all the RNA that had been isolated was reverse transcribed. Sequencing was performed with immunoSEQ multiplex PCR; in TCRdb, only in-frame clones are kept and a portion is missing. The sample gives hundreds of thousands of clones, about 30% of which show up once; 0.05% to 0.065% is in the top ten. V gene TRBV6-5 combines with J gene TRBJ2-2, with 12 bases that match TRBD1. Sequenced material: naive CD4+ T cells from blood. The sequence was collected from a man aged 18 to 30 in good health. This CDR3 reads CASSSLGQGAAGELFF. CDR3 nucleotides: TGTGCCAGCAGTTCCCTGGGACAGGGGGCGGCCGGGGAGCTGTTTTTT.